This is a list of T cell receptor beta chains from one sample in a study of blood T cell repertoires in COVID-19. Repertoires were generated with immunoSEQ multiplex PCR, while TCRdb's copy carries only in-frame clones and drops some. The sample contains about 200,000 clones, 89% of which appear only once. Material for sequencing was PBMCs or T cells enriched from blood (not recorded which). These receptors all stem from a woman in her 30s with acute COVID-19. Each CDR3 is given with its conserved first and last residue. The D gene is left open where the match is weak. A clone size is listed for some rows: how often the clone was seen (once, few, many), or a class if it is expanded.

clone_size	d_call	v_call	j_call	cdr3_aa	cdr3_nt
-	-	TRBV7-2	TRBJ1-1	CASSLEQSNTEAFF	TGTGCCAGCAGCTTAGAACAGTCGAACACTGAAGCTTTCTTT
-	TRBD2	TRBV9	TRBJ2-3	CASSVKDGAGVSTDTQYF	TGTGCCAGCAGCGTCAAAGACGGCGCGGGGGTAAGCACAGATACGCAGTATTTT
few	TRBD1	TRBV30	TRBJ1-1	CAWSVSGGTEAFF	TGTGCCTGGAGTGTATCAGGGGGCACTGAAGCTTTCTTT
-	-	TRBV15	TRBJ1-2	CATSRSYGTDYGYTF	TGTGCCACCAGCAGATCGTATGGGACTGACTATGGCTACACCTTC
-	-	TRBV11-1	TRBJ2-2	CASSLNTGELFF	TGTGCCAGCAGCCTTAACACCGGGGAGCTGTTTTTT
-	-	TRBV4-3	TRBJ1-2	CASSQDRNYGYTF	TGCGCCAGCAGCCAAGACAGGAACTATGGCTACACCTTC
few	TRBD1	TRBV5-1	TRBJ2-1	CASSRRWTGRFDSSYNEQFF	TGCGCCAGCAGCCGACGGTGGACAGGGCGGTTTGATAGCTCCTACAATGAGCAGTTCTTC
few	TRBD1	TRBV30	TRBJ1-1	CATSGTGWGTEAFF	TGTGCCACCTCCGGGACAGGATGGGGCACTGAAGCTTTCTTT
-	TRBD1	TRBV15	TRBJ2-7	CATSREGTASYEQYF	TGTGCCACCAGCAGAGAGGGGACAGCTTCCTACGAGCAGTACTTC
-	TRBD1	TRBV30	TRBJ2-1	CAWSLDREFF	TGTGCCTGGAGTCTGGACAGGGAGTTCTTC
-	TRBD1	TRBV30	TRBJ1-4	CAWSPGDRGNEKLFF	TGTGCCTGGAGTCCAGGGGACAGGGGAAACGAAAAACTGTTTTTT
-	-	TRBV11-2	TRBJ2-3	CASSQLRTDTQYF	TGTGCCAGCAGCCAGCTCAGGACAGATACGCAGTATTTT
-	-	TRBV6-1	TRBJ1-4	CASSEDRRRDLFF	TGTGCCAGCAGTGAAGATCGGAGGCGTGACCTGTTTTTT
once	TRBD1	TRBV12-3/TRBV12-4	TRBJ1-2	CASSSRQGSGYTF	TGTGCCAGCAGTTCCCGACAGGGATCAGGCTACACCTTC
-	TRBD1	TRBV11-2	TRBJ1-1	CASAGGQGETEAFF	TGTGCCAGCGCCGGGGGACAGGGTGAAACTGAAGCTTTCTTT
-	-	TRBV27	TRBJ2-7	CASSLKGSTYEQYF	TGTGCCAGCAGTTTAAAGGGGTCCACCTACGAGCAGTACTTC
-	TRBD1	TRBV7-2	TRBJ1-5	CASSFTGAEQPQHF	TGTGCCAGCAGCTTTACAGGGGCAGAGCAGCCCCAGCATTTT
-	-	TRBV28	TRBJ2-1	CAAQGESSYNEQFF	TGTGCCGCGCAGGGCGAGAGCTCCTACAATGAGCAGTTCTTC
-	-	TRBV28	TRBJ1-1	CASSPRGSTEAFF	TGTGCCAGCAGTCCCAGGGGTTCCACTGAAGCTTTCTTT
-	TRBD1	TRBV25-1	TRBJ1-5	CASSAGDRRTQHF	TGTGCCAGCAGTGCGGGGGACAGACGGACCCAGCATTTT
few	-	TRBV6-5	TRBJ1-4	CASTRGGITNEKLFF	TGTGCCAGCACTCGAGGGGGAATCACTAATGAAAAACTGTTTTTT
-	-	TRBV5-6	TRBJ2-2	CASQALDTYTGELFF	TGTGCCAGCCAAGCTTTGGACACATACACCGGGGAGCTGTTTTTT
once	TRBD1	TRBV7-8	TRBJ1-2	CASSLAGQKGMYGYTF	TGTGCCAGCAGCTTAGCGGGACAGAAAGGGATGTATGGCTACACCTTC
-	TRBD1	TRBV18	TRBJ2-2	CASSPPQGALTGELFF	TGTGCCAGCTCACCACCTCAGGGGGCGTTAACCGGGGAGCTGTTTTTT
once	TRBD1	TRBV7-8	TRBJ1-2	CASSLARTGPRNGYTF	TGTGCCAGCAGCTTAGCGCGGACAGGGCCGAGGAATGGCTACACCTTC
-	-	TRBV29-1	TRBJ2-1	CSVEKPPYNEQFF	TGCAGCGTTGAAAAGCCGCCCTACAATGAGCAGTTCTTC
-	TRBD2	TRBV18	TRBJ2-5	CASSPRTSGQETQYF	TGTGCCAGCTCACCGCGGACTAGCGGACAAGAGACCCAGTACTTC
once	-	TRBV5-1	TRBJ1-2	CASSLDALDGYTF	TGCGCCAGCAGCTTGGATGCGTTAGATGGCTACACCTTC
-	TRBD2	TRBV7-9	TRBJ2-3	CASTSREDTQYF	TGTGCCAGCACCTCGCGGGAGGATACGCAGTATTTT
few	-	TRBV7-9	TRBJ1-2	CASSQAQRNYGYTF	TGTGCCAGCAGCCAAGCACAGAGAAACTATGGCTACACCTTC
-	-	TRBV9	TRBJ1-3	CASSGWTEAGNTIYF	TGTGCCAGCAGCGGCTGGACAGAAGCTGGAAACACCATATATTTT
-	-	TRBV7-2	TRBJ1-2	CASSLGRRTNYGYTF	TGTGCCAGCAGCTTGGGCAGACGAACTAACTATGGCTACACCTTC
-	-	TRBV12-3/TRBV12-4	TRBJ1-5	CASSHRDLQPQHF	TGTGCCAGCAGTCACAGGGACCTCCAGCCCCAGCATTTT
-	TRBD1	TRBV29-1	TRBJ1-4	CSVRQGRGEKLFF	TGCAGCGTGCGACAGGGGCGGGGTGAAAAACTGTTTTTT
-	-	TRBV7-3	TRBJ1-6	CASSRQPFDSPLHF	TGTGCCAGCAGCCGACAGCCTTTTGACTCACCCCTCCACTTT
-	-	TRBV7-2	TRBJ1-2	CASSFRQSSGYTF	TGTGCCAGCAGCTTCAGACAGAGCAGTGGCTACACCTTC
-	-	TRBV19	TRBJ1-5	CASSRGTELGNQPQHF	TGTGCCTCCTCTAGGGGCACCGAATTAGGCAATCAGCCCCAGCATTTT
-	TRBD1	TRBV25-1	TRBJ2-1	CASSGTGQSSYNEQFF	TGTGCCAGCAGTGGAACGGGACAGAGCTCCTACAATGAGCAGTTCTTC
-	TRBD1	TRBV5-4	TRBJ2-7	CASSRGTGGYEQYF	TGTGCCAGCAGCCGCGGGACAGGGGGCTACGAGCAGTACTTC
-	TRBD2	TRBV7-9	TRBJ2-3	CASSPWSSSGGATDTQYF	TGTGCCAGCAGCCCTTGGTCGTCTAGCGGGGGGGCAACAGATACGCAGTATTTT
-	-	TRBV15	TRBJ1-1	CATSRELRGNTEAFF	TGTGCCACCAGCAGAGAACTACGGGGTAACACTGAAGCTTTCTTT
-	TRBD1	TRBV18	TRBJ1-1	CASSPMTGQTNTEAFF	TGTGCCAGCTCACCTATGACGGGACAGACTAACACTGAAGCTTTCTTT
-	TRBD1	TRBV7-2	TRBJ1-6	CASSSGQGGAPLHF	TGTGCCAGCAGCTCAGGACAGGGGGGTGCACCCCTCCACTTT
-	TRBD1	TRBV18	TRBJ2-7	CASSPEDRADFYEQYF	TGTGCCAGCTCACCCGAGGACAGGGCAGACTTCTACGAGCAGTACTTC
once	-	TRBV19	TRBJ1-5	CASSTSETVTQGQPQHF	TGTGCCAGTAGTACCTCCGAGACAGTCACCCAGGGTCAGCCCCAGCATTTT
once	-	TRBV3-1/TRBV3-2	TRBJ2-1	CASSLYTVDNEQFF	TGTGCCAGCAGCCTATATACAGTAGACAATGAGCAGTTCTTC
-	TRBD1	TRBV7-2	TRBJ1-5	CASSFPGGLKPQHF	TGTGCCAGCAGCTTTCCAGGGGGCTTGAAGCCCCAGCATTTT
once	TRBD2	TRBV11-2	TRBJ2-1	CASSFNSGGVDEQFF	TGTGCCAGCAGCTTCAATAGCGGGGGGGTCGATGAGCAGTTCTTC
-	TRBD1	TRBV11-2	TRBJ2-7	CASSATGDRVREQYF	TGTGCCAGCAGCGCCACCGGCGACAGGGTGCGTGAGCAGTACTTC